This TCR beta chain was observed in a study of T cell repertoires in cytomegalovirus infection. Study context: Both a matching HLA type and CMV infection were indicated by public TCR beta signatures. Overall study findings and caveats: Across the ex vivo response, the dominant clonotypes were HLA-C-restricted CMV-specific TCR beta clonotypes.

TCRdb called the reads again in MiXCR, with one record for every CDR3 protein. Altogether around 530,000 distinct CDR3 sequences are present, more than 20% being singletons, with the ten largest covering roughly 13%. V lost 1 base and J lost 7, with 10 bases in between. From germline, CDR1 is SNHLY and CDR2 FYNNEI. CDR3 length equals 13 residues. About this clonotype: The antigen is not known.

The rearrangement joins TRBV2 to TRBJ1-1; D is undetermined. The material sequenced was PBMCs. The receptor's source is a human donor in good health (CMV status not recorded). Some clones in this sample may be carry-over from other donors' samples. CDR3 residues: CASSEVGQFEAFF. CDR3 bases: TGTGCCAGCAGTGAAGTAGGGCAGTTTGAAGCTTTCTTT.